This T cell receptor (beta chain) was recovered during a study of cytomegalovirus exposure and HLA in healthy donors. Study-level findings and limits: In vitro experiments confirmed that three CMV-associated chains were specific for CMV antigens. In a later analysis, at a false discovery rate of 0.05, 16,951 TCR beta sequences matched HLA alleles.

The study ran its PCR with 60 Vbeta and 13 Jbeta primers. Assay: immunoSEQ multiplex PCR; the TCRdb copy retains only in-frame clones and omits some. This sample's table reports some 140,000 clones. Note on this clone: Its cognate antigen is unknown.

V lost 3 bases to trimming and J lost 6 bases; unmatched junction nucleotides: 6. CDR1 and CDR2 (germline): SGHRS, YFSETQ. This CDR3 is 15 amino acids long. The specimen sequenced was PBMCs. The source is a middle-aged woman in good health and CMV-seronegative. V gene TRBV5-1 combines with J gene TRBJ2-3; 11 bases agree with TRBD2. CDR3 sequence reads: CASSSLAGGGDTQYF. The CDR3 DNA reads TGCGCCAGCAGCTCCCTAGCGGGGGGCGGGGATACGCAGTATTTT.